The present T cell receptor beta chain was sequenced within a study of T cell responses to AZD1222 COVID-19 vaccine. Study-wide background: Second-dose intervals near 4 or 12 weeks were combined.

The germline CDR1 and CDR2 sequences are MNHEY and SVGAGI. The length of the CDR3 is 16 residues. The V segment lost 2 bases and the J segment 9 bases; nucleotides outside the gene matches: 10. Study-wide results and caveats: Recipients of AZD1222 seropositive at baseline numbered only 6 or 7.

As for this clone: Its antigen is unidentified.

Sequencing was performed with immunoSEQ multiplex PCR; in TCRdb, only in-frame clones are kept and a portion is missing. The repertoire holds 90,000 to 150,000 clones, 88% seen once, with roughly 3.5% in the top ten. The rearrangement links TRBV6-5 to TRBJ1-6; 7 nucleotides line up with TRBD1. This material consisted of peripheral blood, taken on day 0 of AZD1222 vaccination. The TCR sequence derives from an adult in good health. As DNA, the CDR3 is TGTGCCAGCAGTTACACGCAATCAGGGGGGACTTCACCCCTCCACTTT. This sequence encodes CASSYTQSGGTSPLHF.